This T cell receptor beta chain was sequenced during a study of T cells in women clearing cervical HPV infection. CDR3 size: 14 residues. V gave up 0 bases and J gave up 9 bases, with 13 bases separating them. CDR1 and CDR2 (germline): SGHRS, YFSETQ. The data were produced by immunoSEQ multiplex PCR, yet TCRdb's version contains in-frame clones alone and is incomplete. The sample yields 20,000 to 25,000 clones, of which the top ten take up around 5.5%. Notes on this clone: The missing CDR3 end, 3 residues past where the read stops, is filled in from the germline J gene.

Source material: blood buffy coat. The TCR was taken from a woman between 18 and 70 years old with a cervical HPV16 infection that either progressed to CIN3+ or cleared (not recorded which). The chain has TRBV5-1 and TRBJ2-1; TRBD1 is a possible D gene (5 bases). CDR3 DNA, as far as it was read: TGCGCCAGCAGCTTGGGTGGGGCCACGGGTGAG. Protein sequence: CASSLGGATGE. The full-length CDR3 reads as CASSLGGATGEQFF.